The clone carrying this T cell receptor (beta chain) was found once. This CDR3 has 17 amino acids. With 4 bases clipped from V and 0 bases from J, the junction kept 9 bases outside the gene matches. Germline CDR1 and CDR2: SGHNT and YYREEE (reference sequence). Profiled with immunoSEQ multiplex PCR; TCRdb holds only in-frame clones, not every one. Here the sample spans roughly 88,000 clones, about 80% being singletons. The data originate from a study of radiotherapy plus CTLA-4 blockade in lung cancer. Background on the study: Objective responses occurred in around 20% of patients; 25% to 40% had disease control.

The chain uses TRBV5-4 and TRBJ2-2; TRBD2 matches at 7 bases. This receptor was identified in a human donor with non-small cell lung cancer who had stable disease on radiotherapy plus ipilimumab. Specimen: peripheral blood, collected from a patient treated with radiotherapy plus ipilimumab. The CDR3 DNA reads as TGTGCCAGCAGCCTGGGGGGGAGGACCGCGAACACCGGGGAGCTGTTTTTT. Amino acid sequence: CASSLGGRTANTGELFF.